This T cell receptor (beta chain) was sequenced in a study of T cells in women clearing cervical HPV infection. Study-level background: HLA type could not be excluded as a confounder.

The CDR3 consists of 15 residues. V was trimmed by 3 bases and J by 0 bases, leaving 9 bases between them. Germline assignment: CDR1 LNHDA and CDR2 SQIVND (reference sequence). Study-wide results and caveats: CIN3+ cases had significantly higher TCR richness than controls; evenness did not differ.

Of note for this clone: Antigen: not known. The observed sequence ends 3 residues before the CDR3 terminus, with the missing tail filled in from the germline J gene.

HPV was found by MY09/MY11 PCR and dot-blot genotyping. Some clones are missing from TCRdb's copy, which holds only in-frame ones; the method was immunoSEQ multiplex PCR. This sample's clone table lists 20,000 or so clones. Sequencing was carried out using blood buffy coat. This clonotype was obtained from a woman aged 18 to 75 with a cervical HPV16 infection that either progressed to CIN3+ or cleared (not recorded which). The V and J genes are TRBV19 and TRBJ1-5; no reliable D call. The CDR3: CASSIRDNSNQPQHF. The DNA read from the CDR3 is TGTGCCAGTAGTATCAGAGACAATAGCAATCAGCCC.